This T cell receptor beta chain was recovered during a study of blood T cell repertoires in COVID-19. Deletions cut 5 bases from V and 3 bases from J, with 8 bases between. The CDR3 length is 13 residues. CDR1 and CDR2 from the germline V gene are SQVTM and ANQGSEA. In the authors' methods: Counts of nucleated cells, estimated from reference gene primer amplification, were obtained. Data came from immunoSEQ multiplex PCR; TCRdb stores just in-frame clones and leaves some out. That table is the source of V, J and clone size, and D and trimming were worked out from the DNA. The table includes about 45,000 clones, over 80% detected once.

Sequencing was carried out using peripheral blood. The clonotype was recovered from an older man in a cohort sampled during active COVID-19. The chain joins TRBV29-1 to TRBJ2-6, with a tentative D call TRBD2 (5 bases). CDR3 nucleotide sequence: TGCAGCGTTAAACTAGGTGGGGCCAACGTCCTGACTTTC. Its translation is CSVKLGGANVLTF.